These 9 T cell receptor beta chains originate from one sample sequenced in a study of blood T cells in healthy people across ages. The second PCR ran 7 to 11 cycles with a sample-barcoded 5' primer and J-beta primers. From the 5' RACE reads, TCRdb called clonotypes with MiXCR, one entry per CDR3 protein. The table shows fewer than 2 million distinct CDR3 sequences, with approximately 40% occurring only once. Sequencing was done on a sample of blood. Receptors were obtained from a human donor in good health.

This clonotype occurred a few times. V gene TRBV29-1 combines with J gene TRBJ1-2; 7 bases fit TRBD1. The CDR3 totals 14 residues. Germline assignment: CDR1 SQVTM and CDR2 ANQGSEA. Losses at the gene ends were 6 bases for V and 1 base for J; bases not matched to a gene: 8. Written as DNA, the CDR3 is TGCAGCGTCGAGGGCCGGGACAGTAACTATGGCTACACCTTC. Translation gives CSVEGRDSNYGYTF.

CDR3 coding DNA: TGTGCCAGCAGCTTAGCGGGACAGGGTTATGGACCCCTCCACTTT. This gives the protein CASSLAGQGYGPLHF. This rearrangement joins TRBV7-2 to TRBJ1-6, with 9 bases aligning to TRBD1. The V gene end was trimmed by 0 bases and the J gene end by 12 bases; junction bases not matched to a gene: 6. Germline V gene data show CDR1 as SGHTA and CDR2 as FQGNSA. The length of the CDR3 is 15 residues.

This clonotype was seen a few times. This sequence joins TRBV29-1 and TRBJ1-2; 7 positions match TRBD1. Trimming cost V 8 bases and J 2 bases; bases outside gene matches: 8. Germline CDR1 reads SQVTM; CDR2 reads ANQGSEA. The CDR3 is 13 amino acids. The DNA of the CDR3 is TGCAGCATGGGGACAGCCGAAAACTATGGCTACACCTTC. Translating gives CSMGTAENYGYTF.

This chain joins TRBV5-6 and TRBJ1-2; D ambiguous. The CDR3 spans 14 residues. CDR1 and CDR2 (germline): SGHDT, YYEEEE. V dropped 7 bases and J dropped 7 bases, with 20 bases sitting between them. CDR3 DNA sequence: TGTGCCAGCCAAGTGTGGCGGTTCAAATTTGGCTACACCTTC. Protein product: CASQVWRFKFGYTF.

The chain joins TRBV20-1 to TRBJ1-4; weak D call: TRBD1 (5 bases). Trimming cost V 0 bases and J 2 bases, with 19 bases left between them. The CDR3 runs to 18 residues. Germline CDR1 and CDR2: DFQATT and SNEGSKA (reference sequence). The CDR3 nucleotides read TGCAGTGCTAGAGATCTCTTTGGGGAATGGGGGACTAATGAAAAACTGTTTTTT. Its translation is CSARDLFGEWGTNEKLFF.

This sequence joins TRBV5-1 and TRBJ1-2; D gene unclear. Germline loops: CDR1 SGHRS, CDR2 YFSETQ. The CDR3 extends over 14 amino acids. V was pared by 5 bases and J by 4 bases, with 15 bases between. The CDR3 DNA reads as TGCGCCAGCAGGCCTGGTCCAGAGGCCTATGGCTACACCTTC. It codes for CASRPGPEAYGYTF.

This chain uses TRBV11-2 with TRBJ2-4, with D unclear. This CDR3 is built from 13 residues. V was clipped by 5 bases and J by 6 bases, with 11 bases between them. Germline values: CDR1 SGHAT, CDR2 FQNNGV. Here the CDR3 DNA reads TGTGCCAGCAGCCCCGCAAATGGAAACATTCAGTACTTC. Encoded protein: CASSPANGNIQYF.

This clonotype was detected a few times. This chain links TRBV20-1 with TRBJ2-1, with 7 bases identical to TRBD1. V lost 2 bases, J lost 6 bases, and 16 bases stayed unmatched. Germline V CDR1 and CDR2: DFQATT, SNEGSKA (reference sequence). This CDR3 contains 17 residues. The DNA for the CDR3 is TGCAGTGCTAGATCGTGGGGACAGCGATGGTTTGGCAATGAGCAGTTCTTC. This sequence encodes CSARSWGQRWFGNEQFF.

This clonotype has just a few counts. The chain employs TRBV10-3 and TRBJ2-5; no firm D call. Germline V CDR1 and CDR2: ENHRY, SYGVKD. CDR3 length equals 11 residues. V shed 5 bases and J shed 5 bases, with 6 bases lying between them. As DNA, the CDR3 is TGTGCCATCAGTAACCTCGAGACCCAGTACTTC. Amino acids: CAISNLETQYF.